This is a list of T cell receptor beta chains from one sample in a study of T cell changes during pregnancy in multiple sclerosis. Sequencing was performed with immunoSEQ multiplex PCR; in TCRdb, only in-frame clones are kept and a portion is missing. The table lists about 67,000 clones, approximately 90% of them singletons. The source was peripheral blood, collected in the second trimester of pregnancy. These receptors were taken from a female donor in good health, enrolled as a control in a pregnancy study. The CDR3 runs from the conserved cysteine through the conserved F or W. A D gene is named only where the DNA matches it firmly.

length,D,V,CDR3
15,.,TRBV15,CATSRDFNSYYEQYF
16,.,TRBV5-1,CASSLEIGPTNEKLFF
19,TRBD2,TRBV9,CASSVARPPTSGPSYEQYF
13,.,TRBV7-3,CASSPGQFYGYTF
14,TRBD1,TRBV27,CASSWDRRNSPLHF
11,.,TRBV20-1,CSVRGNTEAFF
19,TRBD1,TRBV27,CASSLSGQGDFHSNQPQHF
19,TRBD2,TRBV7-2,CASSPRSGLAGGITDTQYF
18,TRBD2,TRBV19,CASSISSGGDLAKNIQYF
15,TRBD2,TRBV6-5,CASSARTSGRYEQYF
13,.,TRBV28,CASSLIGNQPQHF
12,TRBD2,TRBV7-8,CASSPGGYEQYF
15,TRBD1,TRBV4-1,CASSQGTGANYGYTF
13,.,TRBV5-1,CASSFSGNTEAFF
15,.,TRBV23-1,CASTHGAIDQRPLHF
14,.,TRBV11-2,CASSLIEGYYGYTF
17,TRBD2,TRBV9,CASSVGGASGKLGEQFF
14,TRBD1,TRBV11-2,CASSLGGQGYEQYF
14,.,TRBV7-2,CASSSFRGSGELFF